This T cell receptor (beta chain) derives from a study of blood T cell repertoires in COVID-19. Overall study: T cells, B-cell-depleted T cells, or PBMCs provided the cDNA or gDNA that served as material.

This clone was found a few times. The germline V gene has CDR1 SGHRS and CDR2 YFSETQ. Trimming removed 1 base at V and 0 bases at J, with 11 bases between. The CDR3 contains 15 residues. The assay was immunoSEQ multiplex PCR, and TCRdb's table has in-frame clones only and misses some. Here the sample spans roughly 130,000 clones, about 83% being singletons. This TCR was sampled from a man aged 50 to 60 with acute or convalescent COVID-19. The sample consisted of peripheral blood. The V gene is TRBV5-1, the J gene TRBJ2-7; D gene ambiguous. The CDR3 sequence: CASSLYPASSYEQYF. CDR3 nucleotides: TGCGCCAGCAGCTTGTACCCCGCTAGCTCCTACGAGCAGTACTTC.